Below are 17 T cell receptor beta chains sequenced from a single sample in a study of CD8+ T cells in alopecia areata. cDNA prepared by RNA extraction and subsequent reverse transcription served as the template for sequencing. The data were produced by immunoSEQ multiplex PCR, yet TCRdb's version contains in-frame clones alone and is incomplete. The sample shows some 170,000 clones, around 50% of them seen only once. The source material was CD4+ T cells sorted from blood, sampled at week 0. The receptors come from a human donor with alopecia areata.

The genes are TRBV18 and TRBJ2-5; the match to TRBD1 covers 11 bases. The CDR3 sequence is 16 residues long. CDR1 is KGHSH, CDR2 LQKENI, per germline. The J segment lost 2 bases and the V segment lost 4 bases, leaving 6 bases of the junction unmatched. The CDR3 DNA reads TGTGCCAGCTCACAGGACAGGGGGCGTTGGCAAGAGACCCAGTACTTC. Translation: CASSQDRGRWQETQYF.

This clone has a handful of counts. The chain combines TRBV29-1 with TRBJ2-4; maybe TRBD1 (6 bases). Germline CDR1 is SQVTM and CDR2 is ANQGSEA. The CDR3 has 13 amino acids. Trimming pared 6 bases from V and 3 bases from J, leaving 12 bases between. CDR3 in DNA: TGCAGCGTCGCGCGACAGGACAAAAACATTCAGTACTTC. It yields the protein CSVARQDKNIQYF.

The chain employs TRBV7-8 and TRBJ2-1, with D possibly being TRBD1 or TRBD2 (7 bases each). The CDR3 length is 18 residues. The ends were cut back, 6 bases at V and 0 bases at J, with 21 bases in the middle. The germline CDR1 and CDR2 sequences are SGHVS and FQNEAQ. The CDR3 nucleotides read TGTGCCAGCAGTCCAAGGGGGAGGGGGCGACCCTCCTACAATGAGCAGTTCTTC. Protein sequence: CASSPRGRGRPSYNEQFF.

This chain joins TRBV9 and TRBJ1-5; no clear D. The CDR3 runs to 15 residues. V dropped 1 base and J dropped 5 bases, with 13 bases sitting between them. CDR1 SGDLS and CDR2 YYNGEE come from the germline V gene. Here the CDR3 reads CASSVSSGSDQPQHF. In DNA, the CDR3 is TGTGCCAGCAGCGTAAGTTCCGGGAGCGATCAGCCCCAGCATTTT.

This sequence joins TRBV4-1 and TRBJ1-2; 10 positions match TRBD1. The CDR3 is 15 amino acids. Looked up from germline, CDR1 is MGHRA and CDR2 is YSYEKL. J gave up 5 bases and V 3 bases, and 6 bases lay outside the gene matches. The CDR3 bases are TGCGCCAGCAGCCAGGGGACAGGGGCTGAATATGGCTACACCTTC. The encoded protein is CASSQGTGAEYGYTF.

J is TRBJ1-4 and V is TRBV15; 7 positions agree with TRBD1. Trimming at V came to 3 bases and at J to 4 bases, leaving 5 bases not matched to a gene. The CDR3 is 15 amino acids. Germline V gives CDR1 LNHNV, CDR2 YYDKDF (reference sequence). The CDR3 sequence: CATSRTGQLNEKLFF. The CDR3 nucleotides read TGTGCCACCAGCAGGACGGGACAGCTTAATGAAAAACTGTTTTTT.

This chain links TRBV6-1 with TRBJ2-6; maybe TRBD2 (7 bases). The CDR3 is 17 amino acids. The V and J ends lost 1 base and 2 bases respectively, with 12 bases between them. Germline CDR1 MNHNS, CDR2 SASEGT. The CDR3 protein is CASSEEGGSPGANVLTF. For the CDR3, the DNA is TGTGCCAGCAGTGAAGAGGGGGGGAGCCCTGGGGCCAACGTCCTGACTTTC.

The rearrangement uses TRBV29-1 and TRBJ1-2; D remains ambiguous. V lost 5 bases to trimming and J lost 3 bases, with 13 bases between them. CDR3 length equals 13 residues. Germline-derived CDR1 and CDR2 are SQVTM and ANQGSEA. The CDR3 region is CSVMDGGDYGYTF. Written as DNA, the CDR3 is TGCAGCGTTATGGATGGCGGGGACTATGGCTACACCTTC.

The CDR3 reads CASSEGPMGVNEQFF. The CDR3 nucleotides are TGTGCCAGCAGTGAAGGCCCGATGGGAGTCAATGAGCAGTTCTTC. The genes are TRBV2 and TRBJ2-1, with D perhaps matching TRBD2 (5 bases). V gave up 1 base and J gave up 6 bases, with 13 bases separating them. CDR3 length: 15 amino acids. Looked up from germline, CDR1 is SNHLY and CDR2 is FYNNEI.

The chain employs TRBV5-6 and TRBJ2-7, with D hard to call. The CDR3 is made up of 12 amino acids. Trimming removed 0 bases from V and 2 bases from J, with 3 bases in between. Germline CDR1 and CDR2: SGHDT and YYEEEE. CDR3 in amino acids: CASSLEAYEQYF. In DNA, the CDR3 is TGTGCCAGCAGCTTGGAGGCCTACGAGCAGTACTTC. Combining the CDR3 with reference TRBV5-6 and TRBJ2-7 gives the whole variable domain DAGVTQSPTHLIKTRGQQVTLRCSPKSGHDTVSWYQQALGQGPQFIFQYYEEEERQRGNFPDRFSGHQFPNYSSELNVNALLLGDSALYLCASSLEAYEQYFGPGTRLTVT.

DNA for the CDR3: TGTGCCAGCAGCGGTACAGGGATGGAAAAACTGTTTTTT. Translated: CASSGTGMEKLFF. The chain is built from TRBV9 and TRBJ1-4; tentative D call: TRBD1 (6 bases). Between the trimmed V and J ends, which lost 3 bases and 8 bases, there was a span of 11 bases. Germline V CDR1 and CDR2: SGDLS, YYNGEE. The CDR3 length is 13 residues.

The chain combines TRBV29-1 with TRBJ1-2; D remains ambiguous. This CDR3 contains 13 residues. V lost 1 base, J lost 4 bases, and 10 bases lay in between. Per germline, CDR1 SQVTM and CDR2 ANQGSEA. The CDR3 protein is CSVEGARPYGYTF. CDR3 DNA sequence: TGCAGCGTTGAAGGAGCCAGACCCTATGGCTACACCTTC.

This chain's CDR3 is CATNGLAGSKSSTDTQYF. In nucleotides, the CDR3 is TGTGCCACCAACGGGCTAGCGGGGTCAAAATCGAGCACAGATACGCAGTATTTT. The chain employs TRBV15 and TRBJ2-3; 9 bases are a match to TRBD2. J gave up 0 bases and V 7 bases, and 14 bases lay outside the gene matches. From germline, CDR1 is LNHNV and CDR2 YYDKDF (reference sequence). The CDR3 length is 18 residues. Combining the CDR3 with reference TRBV15 and TRBJ2-3 gives the whole variable domain DAMVIQNPRYQVTQFGKPVTLSCSQTLNHNVMYWYQQKSSQAPKLLFHYYDKDFNNEADTPDNFQSRRPNTSFCFLDIRSPGLGDTAMYLCATNGLAGSKSSTDTQYFGPGTRLTVL.

The chain combines TRBV29-1 with TRBJ2-7; D might be TRBD1 (5 bases). The V end was cut by 3 bases, the J end by 0 bases, with 6 bases between. The CDR3 is made up of 12 amino acids. Germline lookup yields CDR1 SQVTM and CDR2 ANQGSEA. CDR3 in DNA: TGCAGCGTTGAGGACAACTCCTACGAGCAGTACTTC. As protein: CSVEDNSYEQYF.

The chain links TRBV7-9 to TRBJ1-6; D might be TRBD1 (5 bases). The ends were cut back, 0 bases at V and 10 bases at J, with 13 bases in the middle. From germline, CDR1 is SEHNR and CDR2 FQNEAQ (reference sequence). CDR3 length: 15 residues. CDR3 sequence (DNA): TGTGCCAGCAGCTTAGCTCGGGCAGGGCAATCACCCCTCCACTTT. Amino acids: CASSLARAGQSPLHF. The entire variable domain, with the rest obtained from reference TRBV7-9 and TRBJ1-6, is as follows: DTGVSQNPRHKITKRGQNVTFRCDPISEHNRLYWYRQTLGQGPEFLTYFQNEAQLEKSRLLSDRFSAERPKGSFSTLEIQRTEQGDSAMYLCASSLARAGQSPLHFGNGTRLTVT.

V and J are TRBV7-9 and TRBJ2-5, with no clear D. The CDR3 contains 13 residues. V was pared by 10 bases and J by 5 bases, with 17 bases between. Per the germline V gene, CDR1 is SEHNR and CDR2 is FQNEAQ (reference sequence). The CDR3 nucleotides read TGTGCCATAGACAAACTTGATGTTGAGACCCAGTACTTC. Protein sequence: CAIDKLDVETQYF.

This chain uses TRBV9 with TRBJ1-2; tentative D call: TRBD1 (6 bases). This CDR3 region has 15 residues. V lost 4 bases to trimming and J lost 7 bases, with 20 bases between them. Germline V gives CDR1 SGDLS, CDR2 YYNGEE. CDR3 sequence reads: CASSLNREFSGGYTF. In DNA form, the CDR3 reads TGTGCCAGCAGCCTCAACAGGGAATTTAGTGGTGGCTACACCTTC.